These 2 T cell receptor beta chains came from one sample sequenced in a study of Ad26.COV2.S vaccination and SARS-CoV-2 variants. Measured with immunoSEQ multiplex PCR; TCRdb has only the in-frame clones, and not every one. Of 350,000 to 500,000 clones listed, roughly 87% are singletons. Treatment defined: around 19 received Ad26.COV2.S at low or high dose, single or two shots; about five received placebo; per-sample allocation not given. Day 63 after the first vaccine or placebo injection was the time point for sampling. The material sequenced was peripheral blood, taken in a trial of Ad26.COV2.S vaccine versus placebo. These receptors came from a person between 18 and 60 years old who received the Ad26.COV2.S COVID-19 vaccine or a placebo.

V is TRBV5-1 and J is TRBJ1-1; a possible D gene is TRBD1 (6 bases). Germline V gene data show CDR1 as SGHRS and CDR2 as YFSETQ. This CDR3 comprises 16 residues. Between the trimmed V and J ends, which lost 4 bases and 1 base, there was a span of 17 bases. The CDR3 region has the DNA TGCGCCAGCAGCCGCCGGGGGGGCGCTGGGAACACTGAAGCTTTCTTT. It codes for CASSRRGGAGNTEAFF.

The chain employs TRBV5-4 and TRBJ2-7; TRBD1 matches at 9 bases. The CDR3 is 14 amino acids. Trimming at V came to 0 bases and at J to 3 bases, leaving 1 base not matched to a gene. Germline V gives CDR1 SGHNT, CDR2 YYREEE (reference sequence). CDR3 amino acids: CASSLGGQGYEQYF. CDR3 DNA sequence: TGTGCCAGCAGCTTGGGGGGACAGGGCTACGAGCAGTACTTC.